Here is one T cell receptor beta chain with its context. Clinical histories supplied by participants themselves formed the basis of cohort assignment. CDR1 is SGHVS, CDR2 FQNEAQ, per germline. The CDR3 totals 15 residues. V was shortened by 2 bases and J by 5 bases, with 15 bases between the two germline ends. The table came from immunoSEQ multiplex PCR; TCRdb's copy has only in-frame clones and leaves some out. The repertoire holds about 170,000 clones, with less than 80% as singletons. The data stem from a study of blood T cell repertoires in COVID-19. Overall study context: Donors in Cohort 3 counted as recovered after two negative PCRs, clearance, or symptom resolution. COVID-19 samples, acute and convalescent, were from the United States, Italy and Spain. PBMCs, B-cell-depleted T cells, or T cells provided the cDNA or gDNA that made up the material.

The TCR was taken from a woman aged 70 to 79 in a cohort exposed to, infected with or recovered from COVID-19 (not recorded which). The sequenced sample consisted of PBMCs or T cells enriched from blood (not recorded which). V gene TRBV7-8 combines with J gene TRBJ1-1, with a weak D call TRBD1 (5 bases). The CDR3 DNA follows: TGTGCCAGCAGCTTAATGGGTAGCGGGGGTACTGAAGCTTTCTTT. Residues: CASSLMGSGGTEAFF.